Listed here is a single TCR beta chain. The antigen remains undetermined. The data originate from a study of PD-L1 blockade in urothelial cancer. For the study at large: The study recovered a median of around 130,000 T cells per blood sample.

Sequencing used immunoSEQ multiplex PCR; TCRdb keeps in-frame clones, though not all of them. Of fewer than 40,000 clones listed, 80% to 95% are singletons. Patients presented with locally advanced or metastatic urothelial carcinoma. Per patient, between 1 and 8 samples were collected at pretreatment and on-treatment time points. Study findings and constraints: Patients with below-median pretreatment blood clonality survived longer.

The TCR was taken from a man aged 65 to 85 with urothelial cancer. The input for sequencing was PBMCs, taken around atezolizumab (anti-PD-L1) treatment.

The CDR3 here is CASSSTGTGRYNEQFF. The CDR3 nucleotides read TGTGCCAGCAGTTCAACCGGGACAGGGAGATACAATGAGCAGTTCTTC. The rearrangement uses TRBV6-6 and TRBJ2-1; TRBD1 aligns across 9 bases. The CDR3 runs to 16 residues. Looked up from germline, CDR1 is MNHNY and CDR2 is SVGAGI (reference sequence). With 4 bases clipped from V and 4 bases from J, the junction kept 8 bases outside the gene matches.